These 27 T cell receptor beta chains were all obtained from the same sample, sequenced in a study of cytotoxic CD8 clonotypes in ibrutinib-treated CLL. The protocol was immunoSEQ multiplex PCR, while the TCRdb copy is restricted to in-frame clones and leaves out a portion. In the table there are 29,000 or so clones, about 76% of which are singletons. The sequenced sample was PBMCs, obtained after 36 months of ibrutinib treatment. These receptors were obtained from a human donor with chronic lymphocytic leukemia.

The CDR3 spells CASSHPRPGRLTDTQYF. Here the CDR3 DNA reads TGCGCCAGCAGCCACCCCCGACCGGGACGGCTCACAGATACGCAGTATTTT. The chain joins TRBV4-1 to TRBJ2-3, with D possibly called TRBD1 or TRBD2 (5 bases each). V gave up 3 bases and J gave up 2 bases, with 18 bases separating them. Germline CDR1 reads MGHRA; CDR2 reads YSYEKL. The CDR3 is 17 amino acids.

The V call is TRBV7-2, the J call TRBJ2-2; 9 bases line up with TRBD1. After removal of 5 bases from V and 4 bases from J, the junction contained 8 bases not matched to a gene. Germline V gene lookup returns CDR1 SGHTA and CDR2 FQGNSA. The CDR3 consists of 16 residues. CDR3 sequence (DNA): TGTGCCAGCAGCCCACCGGGACAGGGCCCCACCGGGGAGCTGTTTTTT. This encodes CASSPPGQGPTGELFF.

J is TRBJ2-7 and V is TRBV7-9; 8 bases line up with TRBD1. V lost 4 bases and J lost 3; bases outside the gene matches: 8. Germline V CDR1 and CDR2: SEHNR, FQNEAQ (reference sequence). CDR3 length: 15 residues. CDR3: CASSSHRGAGYEQYF. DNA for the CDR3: TGTGCCAGCAGCTCTCACAGGGGGGCCGGCTACGAGCAGTACTTC.

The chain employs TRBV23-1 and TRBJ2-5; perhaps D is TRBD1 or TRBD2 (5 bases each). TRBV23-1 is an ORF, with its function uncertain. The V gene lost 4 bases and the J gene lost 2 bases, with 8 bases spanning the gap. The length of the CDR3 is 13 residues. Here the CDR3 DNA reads TGCGCCAGCAGTCGGGACGGTCAAGAGACCCAGTACTTC. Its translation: CASSRDGQETQYF.

CDR3 sequence: CASSMARSSYNSPLHF. For the CDR3, the DNA is TGTGCCAGTAGTATGGCGAGAAGCTCCTATAATTCACCCCTCCACTTT. The V gene is TRBV19, the J gene TRBJ1-6; D is undetermined. Trimming shortened V by 3 bases and J by 0 bases, and 9 bases separated the two germline ends. This CDR3 region has 16 residues. Per the germline V gene, CDR1 is LNHDA and CDR2 is SQIVND (reference sequence).

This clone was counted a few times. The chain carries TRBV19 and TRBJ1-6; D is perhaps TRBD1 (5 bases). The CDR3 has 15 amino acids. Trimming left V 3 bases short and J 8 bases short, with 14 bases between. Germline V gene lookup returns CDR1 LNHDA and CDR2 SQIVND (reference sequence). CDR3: CASSIYGAIYSPLHF. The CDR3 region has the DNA TGTGCCAGTAGTATCTATGGGGCGATCTATTCACCCCTCCACTTT. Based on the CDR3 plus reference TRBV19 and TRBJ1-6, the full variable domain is DGGITQSPKYLFRKEGQNVTLSCEQNLNHDAMYWYRQDPGQGLRLIYYSQIVNDFQKGDIAEGYSVSREKKESFPLTVTSAQKNPTAFYLCASSIYGAIYSPLHFGNGTRLTVT.

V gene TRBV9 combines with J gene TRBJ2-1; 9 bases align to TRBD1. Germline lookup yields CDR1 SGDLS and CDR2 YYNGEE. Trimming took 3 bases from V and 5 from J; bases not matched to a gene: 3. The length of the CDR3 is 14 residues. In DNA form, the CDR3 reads TGTGCCAGCAGCGCTTGGACAGGGGACAATGAGCAGTTCTTC. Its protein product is CASSAWTGDNEQFF.

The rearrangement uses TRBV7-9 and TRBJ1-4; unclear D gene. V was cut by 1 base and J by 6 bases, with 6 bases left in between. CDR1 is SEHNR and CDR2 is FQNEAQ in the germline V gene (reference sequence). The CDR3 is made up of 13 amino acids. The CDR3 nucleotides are TGTGCCAGCAGCTTAGGTTTGGATGAAAAACTGTTTTTT. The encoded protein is CASSLGLDEKLFF.

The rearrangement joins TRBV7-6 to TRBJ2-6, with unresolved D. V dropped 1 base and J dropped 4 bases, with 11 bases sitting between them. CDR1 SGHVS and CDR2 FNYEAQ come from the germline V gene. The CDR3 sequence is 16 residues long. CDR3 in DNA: TGTGCCAGCAGCTTAGATATGGGGTCCGGGGCCAACGTCCTGACTTTC. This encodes CASSLDMGSGANVLTF. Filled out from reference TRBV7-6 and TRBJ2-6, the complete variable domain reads GAGVSQSPRYKVTKRGQDVALRCDPISGHVSLYWYRQALGQGPEFLTYFNYEAQQDKSGLPNDRFSAERPEGSISTLTIQRTEQRDSAMYRCASSLDMGSGANVLTFGAGSRLTVL.

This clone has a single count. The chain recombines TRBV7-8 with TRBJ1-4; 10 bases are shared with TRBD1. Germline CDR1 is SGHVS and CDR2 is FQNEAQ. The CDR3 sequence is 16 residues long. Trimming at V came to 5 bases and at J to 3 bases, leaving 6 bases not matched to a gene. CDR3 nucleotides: TGTGCCAGCAGCCCCTTCGGGACAGGGGCTAATGAAAAACTGTTTTTT. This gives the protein CASSPFGTGANEKLFF.

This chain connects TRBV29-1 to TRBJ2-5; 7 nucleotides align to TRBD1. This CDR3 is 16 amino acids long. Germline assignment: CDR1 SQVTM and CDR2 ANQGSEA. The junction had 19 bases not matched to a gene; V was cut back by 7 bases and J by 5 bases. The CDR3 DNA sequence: TGCAGCGGATCATTGGACAGGATGGGGTCAAGGGAGACCCAGTACTTC. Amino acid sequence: CSGSLDRMGSRETQYF.

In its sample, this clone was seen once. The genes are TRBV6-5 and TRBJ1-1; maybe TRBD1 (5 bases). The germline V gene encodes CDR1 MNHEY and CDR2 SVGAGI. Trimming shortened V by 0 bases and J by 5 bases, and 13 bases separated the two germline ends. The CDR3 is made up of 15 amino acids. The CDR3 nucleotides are TGTGCCAGCAGTTACTCCGGCAGGGCGGGGACTGAAGCTTTCTTT. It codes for CASSYSGRAGTEAFF.

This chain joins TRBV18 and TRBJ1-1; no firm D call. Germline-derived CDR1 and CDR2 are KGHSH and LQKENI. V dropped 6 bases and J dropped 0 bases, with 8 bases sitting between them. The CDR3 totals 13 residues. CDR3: CASSSQVNTEAFF. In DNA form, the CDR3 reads TGTGCCAGCTCGTCTCAGGTGAACACTGAAGCTTTCTTT.

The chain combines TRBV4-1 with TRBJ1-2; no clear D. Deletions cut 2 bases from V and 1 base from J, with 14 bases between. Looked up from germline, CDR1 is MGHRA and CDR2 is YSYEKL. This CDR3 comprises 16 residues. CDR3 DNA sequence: TGCGCCAGCAGCCAACACCATATTACAGTTAACTATGGCTACACCTTC. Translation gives CASSQHHITVNYGYTF.

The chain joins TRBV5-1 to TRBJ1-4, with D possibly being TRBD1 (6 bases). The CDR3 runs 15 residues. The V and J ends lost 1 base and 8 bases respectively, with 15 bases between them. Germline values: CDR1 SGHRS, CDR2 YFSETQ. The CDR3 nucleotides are TGCGCCAGCAGCTTGAGAGGGGCAGGGGCGGAAAAACTGTTTTTT. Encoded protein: CASSLRGAGAEKLFF.

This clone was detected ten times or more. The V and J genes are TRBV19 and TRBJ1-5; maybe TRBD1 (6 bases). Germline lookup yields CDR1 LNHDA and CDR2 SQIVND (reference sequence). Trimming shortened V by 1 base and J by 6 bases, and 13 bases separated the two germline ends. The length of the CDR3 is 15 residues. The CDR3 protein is CASSIGGAGPQPQHF. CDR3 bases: TGTGCCAGTAGTATAGGGGGGGCAGGGCCTCAGCCCCAGCATTTT.

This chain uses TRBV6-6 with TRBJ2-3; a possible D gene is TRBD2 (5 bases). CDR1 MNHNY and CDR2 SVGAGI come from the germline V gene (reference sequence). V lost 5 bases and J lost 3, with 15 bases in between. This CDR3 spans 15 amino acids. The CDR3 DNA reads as TGTGCCAGCAGTGTGTCGAGGGCTAGGACAGATACGCAGTATTTT. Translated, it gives CASSVSRARTDTQYF.

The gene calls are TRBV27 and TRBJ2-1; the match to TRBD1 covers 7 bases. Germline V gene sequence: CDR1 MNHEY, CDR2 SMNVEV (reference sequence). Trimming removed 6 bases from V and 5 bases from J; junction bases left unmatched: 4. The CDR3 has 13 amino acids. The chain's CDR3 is CASSLTGNNEQFF. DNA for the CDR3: TGTGCCAGCAGCCTGACAGGGAACAATGAGCAGTTCTTC.

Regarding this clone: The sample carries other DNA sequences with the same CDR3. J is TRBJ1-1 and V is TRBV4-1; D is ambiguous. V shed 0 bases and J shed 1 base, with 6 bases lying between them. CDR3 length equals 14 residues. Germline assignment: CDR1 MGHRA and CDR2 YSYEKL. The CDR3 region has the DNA TGCGCCAGCAGCCAAGACGCAGGGAACACTGAAGCTTTCTTT. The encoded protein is CASSQDAGNTEAFF.

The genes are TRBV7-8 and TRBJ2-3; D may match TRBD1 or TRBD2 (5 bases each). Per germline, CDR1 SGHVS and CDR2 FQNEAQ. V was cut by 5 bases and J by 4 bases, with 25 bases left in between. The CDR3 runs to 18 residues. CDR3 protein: CASSVTPGRKGWADTQYF. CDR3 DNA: TGTGCCAGCAGCGTGACACCGGGACGCAAAGGATGGGCAGATACGCAGTATTTT.

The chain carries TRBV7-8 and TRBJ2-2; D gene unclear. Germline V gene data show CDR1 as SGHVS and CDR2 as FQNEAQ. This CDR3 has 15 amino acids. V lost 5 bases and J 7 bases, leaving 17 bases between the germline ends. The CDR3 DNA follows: TGTGCCAGCAGCCATAGTGCAGTGGGGTTCGGGGAGCTGTTTTTT. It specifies CASSHSAVGFGELFF.

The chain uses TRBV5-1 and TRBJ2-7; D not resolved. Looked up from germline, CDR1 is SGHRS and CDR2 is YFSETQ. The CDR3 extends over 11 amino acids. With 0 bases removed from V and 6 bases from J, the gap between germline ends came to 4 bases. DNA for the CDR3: TGCGCCAGCAGCTTGGGTCCCGAGCAGTACTTC. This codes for CASSLGPEQYF.

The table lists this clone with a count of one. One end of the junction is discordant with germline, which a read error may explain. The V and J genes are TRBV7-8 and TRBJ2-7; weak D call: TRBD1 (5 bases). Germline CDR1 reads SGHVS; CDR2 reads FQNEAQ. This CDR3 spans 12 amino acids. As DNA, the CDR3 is TGTGCCAGCAGCTTAGCGGATTCGACAGCCAGCTTC. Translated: CASSLADSTASF.

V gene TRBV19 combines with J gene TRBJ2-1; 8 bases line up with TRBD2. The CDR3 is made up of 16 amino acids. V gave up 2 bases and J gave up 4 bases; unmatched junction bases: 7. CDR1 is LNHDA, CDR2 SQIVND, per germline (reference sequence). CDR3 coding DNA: TGTGCCAGTAGTATACTTAGCGGGACCTTATACAATGAGCAGTTCTTC. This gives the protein CASSILSGTLYNEQFF.

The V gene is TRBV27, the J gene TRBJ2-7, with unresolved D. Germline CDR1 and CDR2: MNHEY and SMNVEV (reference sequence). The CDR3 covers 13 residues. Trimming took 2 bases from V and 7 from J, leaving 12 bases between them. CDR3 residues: CASSLQIAWEQYF. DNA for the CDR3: TGTGCCAGCAGTTTACAGATCGCGTGGGAGCAGTACTTC.

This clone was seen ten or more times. The CDR3 here is CASRHPPRNEQFF. The CDR3 DNA reads TGTGCCAGCCGACACCCCCCTCGCAATGAGCAGTTCTTC. The rearrangement links TRBV19 to TRBJ2-1; D gene ambiguous. The V end lost 9 bases, the J end lost 6 bases, and 15 bases lay between the germline ends. Germline V CDR1 and CDR2: LNHDA, SQIVND (reference sequence). This CDR3 is built from 13 residues.

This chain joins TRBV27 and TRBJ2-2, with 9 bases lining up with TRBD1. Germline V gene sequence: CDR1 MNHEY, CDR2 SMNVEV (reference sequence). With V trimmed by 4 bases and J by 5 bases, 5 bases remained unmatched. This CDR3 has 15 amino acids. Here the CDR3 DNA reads TGTGCCAGCAGTTCCGGACAGGGGAGAACCGGGGAGCTGTTTTTT. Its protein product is CASSSGQGRTGELFF.